One sample yielded the 2 T cell receptor beta chains listed below, sequenced in a study of beta chain features in type 1 diabetes. Study-wide results and limits: Type 1 diabetes patients had moderately but significantly shorter TCRB CDR3s in all four CD4+ subsets.

The isolated RNA, all of it, was reverse transcribed, so expressed TCRB transcripts were what got sequenced. Libraries were prepared by immunoSEQ multiplex PCR; TCRdb keeps only in-frame clonotypes and omits some of them. The sample contains hundreds of thousands of clones, around 15% of which appear only once. No antigen has been assigned to these receptors. Input material: naive CD4+ T cells from blood. The receptors were sampled from a man aged 18 to 29 with type 1 diabetes.

The genes are TRBV2 and TRBJ1-6, with 7 bases aligning to TRBD1. From germline, CDR1 is SNHLY and CDR2 FYNNEI. The CDR3 is made up of 15 amino acids. Germline trimming cut 6 bases from V and 5 bases from J; bases unmatched to any gene: 7. The CDR3 DNA is TGTGCCAGCAGCAGACAGGGCCCGAATAATTCACCCCTCCACTTT. This gives the protein CASSRQGPNNSPLHF.

This clone came up a few times. This chain links TRBV15 with TRBJ2-3; D uncertain. With 5 bases removed from V and 0 bases from J, the gap between germline ends came to 3 bases. CDR3 length: 12 residues. The germline CDR1 and CDR2 sequences are LNHNV and YYDKDF (reference sequence). The CDR3 sequence: CATSASTDTQYF. The DNA of the CDR3 is TGTGCCACCAGCGCCAGCACAGATACGCAGTATTTT.